This is a list of T cell receptor beta chains from one sample in a study of blood T cell repertoires in COVID-19. Data came from immunoSEQ multiplex PCR; TCRdb stores just in-frame clones and leaves some out. This table holds over 200,000 clones, about 89% found once. The material sequenced was peripheral blood. Receptors originate from a woman between 50 and 59 years old with acute or convalescent COVID-19. Both conserved end residues are part of each CDR3. A D gene is named only where the DNA matches it firmly. Rows give clone size only sometimes, using once, few, many, or a class for an expanded clone.

V: TRBV5-4; D: -; size: -; J: TRBJ2-1; CDR3: CASSLAGGGGQFF; DNA: TGTGCCAGCAGCTTGGCCGGTGGAGGTGGGCAGTTCTTC
V: TRBV5-1; D: TRBD1; size: -; J: TRBJ1-6; CDR3: CASSLGGQGSPLHF; DNA: TGCGCCAGCAGCTTGGGGGGACAGGGTTCACCCCTCCACTTT
V: TRBV5-1; D: -; size: -; J: TRBJ1-1; CDR3: CASSLDGSNTEAFF; DNA: TGCGCCAGCAGCTTGGACGGGTCGAACACTGAAGCTTTCTTT
V: TRBV7-3; D: TRBD2; size: -; J: TRBJ2-5; CDR3: CASSLLAGRQETQYF; DNA: TGTGCCAGCAGCTTACTAGCGGGAAGACAAGAGACCCAGTACTTC
V: TRBV27; D: -; size: -; J: TRBJ2-7; CDR3: CASSSFGGGIGYEQYF; DNA: TGTGCCAGCAGTTCTTTCGGTGGAGGAATAGGCTACGAGCAGTACTTC
V: TRBV6-4; D: TRBD1; size: -; J: TRBJ1-5; CDR3: CASSPGQPNPPQHF; DNA: TGTGCCAGCAGTCCGGGACAGCCTAATCCGCCCCAGCATTTT
V: TRBV25-1; D: -; size: -; J: TRBJ1-4; CDR3: CASRQGANEKLFF; DNA: TGTGCCAGCAGACAGGGTGCAAATGAAAAACTGTTTTTT
V: TRBV5-8; D: TRBD1; size: -; J: TRBJ1-5; CDR3: CASRDRAGDQPQHF; DNA: TGTGCCAGCCGAGACAGGGCCGGCGATCAGCCCCAGCATTTT
V: TRBV24-1; D: TRBD1; size: -; J: TRBJ2-5; CDR3: CATSDPPRDSGTQYF; DNA: TGTGCCACCAGTGATCCGCCCAGGGACAGCGGGACCCAGTACTTC
V: TRBV19; D: TRBD1; size: -; J: TRBJ1-5; CDR3: CASRGQGHSNQPQHF; DNA: TGTGCCAGTAGAGGACAGGGGCATAGCAATCAGCCCCAGCATTTT
V: TRBV27; D: TRBD2; size: -; J: TRBJ2-3; CDR3: CASRLAGLGTDTQYF; DNA: TGTGCCAGCAGGCTAGCGGGTCTCGGCACAGATACGCAGTATTTT
V: TRBV28; D: -; size: -; J: TRBJ1-1; CDR3: CASGGHRDPHTEAFF; DNA: TGTGCCTCGGGAGGTCACCGGGACCCCCACACTGAAGCTTTCTTT
V: TRBV24-1; D: TRBD2; size: few; J: TRBJ2-1; CDR3: CATSVIAGKNYNEQFF; DNA: TGTGCCACCAGTGTTATAGCGGGGAAAAACTACAATGAGCAGTTCTTC
V: TRBV3-1/TRBV3-2; D: TRBD1; size: -; J: TRBJ2-1; CDR3: CASSETGGADEQFF; DNA: TGTGCCAGCAGCGAGACAGGGGGCGCGGATGAGCAGTTCTTC